This TCR beta chain was observed in a study of blood T cell repertoires in COVID-19. Study overall: Donors in the United States, Italy and Spain gave samples during acute or convalescent COVID-19. The analysed material was cDNA or gDNA that came from T cells, B-cell-depleted T cells, or PBMCs.

Trimming removed 4 bases from V and 5 bases from J, with 11 bases in between. This CDR3 is built from 13 residues. Germline-derived CDR1 and CDR2 are SGHAT and FQNNGV. Methods used by the authors: Counts of nucleated cells, estimated from reference gene primer amplification, were obtained. Produced via immunoSEQ multiplex PCR; TCRdb's table is partial and in-frame only. That table gives V, J and clone size, and the DNA gave D and trimming. Of about 150,000 clones listed, over 70% are singletons. The sample comprised peripheral blood. This receptor was obtained from a human donor in a cohort sampled during active COVID-19. The chain is built from TRBV11-2 and TRBJ1-2; D not certain. In nucleotides, the CDR3 is TGTGCCAGCAGCTCCTTCCCGAGATATGGCTACACCTTC. Amino acids: CASSSFPRYGYTF.